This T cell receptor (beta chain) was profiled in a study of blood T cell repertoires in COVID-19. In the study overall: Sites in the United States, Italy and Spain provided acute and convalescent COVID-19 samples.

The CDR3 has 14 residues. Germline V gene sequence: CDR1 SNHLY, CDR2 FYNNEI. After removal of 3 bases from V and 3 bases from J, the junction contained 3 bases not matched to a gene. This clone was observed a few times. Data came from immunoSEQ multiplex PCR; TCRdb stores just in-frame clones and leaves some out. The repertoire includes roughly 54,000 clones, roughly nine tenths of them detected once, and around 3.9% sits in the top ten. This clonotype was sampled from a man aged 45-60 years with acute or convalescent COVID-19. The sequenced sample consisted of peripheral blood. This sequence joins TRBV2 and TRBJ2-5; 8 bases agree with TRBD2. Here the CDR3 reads CASSDPGGKETQYF. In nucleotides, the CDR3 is TGTGCCAGCAGTGACCCGGGAGGGAAAGAGACCCAGTACTTC. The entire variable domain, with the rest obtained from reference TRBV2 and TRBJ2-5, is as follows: EPEVTQTPSHQVTQMGQEVILRCVPISNHLYFYWYRQILGQKVEFLVSFYNNEISEKSEIFDDQFSVERPDGSNFTLKIRSTKLEDSAMYFCASSDPGGKETQYFGPGTRLLVL.